The rows below give T cell receptor beta chains drawn from one sample of a study of blood T cell repertoires in COVID-19. Clones were read by immunoSEQ multiplex PCR, and TCRdb kept only the in-frame ones, dropping some. In the table there are fewer than 20,000 clones, roughly 85% of which are singletons. Material: peripheral blood. These receptors all come from a human donor in a cohort sampled during active COVID-19. Both conserved end residues are part of each CDR3. A D gene is named only where the DNA matches it firmly. Clone size, where shown, is once, few, many, or a class for clones that have expanded.

d_call,j_call,v_call,clone_size,cdr3_aa,cdr3_nt
TRBD2,TRBJ2-5,TRBV10-3,once,CAISGREQGRGETQYF,TGTGCCATCAGTGGGAGGGAACAAGGGAGGGGAGAGACCCAGTACTTC
TRBD1,TRBJ1-1,TRBV5-1,NA,CASSPGTGAPTEAFF,TGCGCCAGCAGCCCGGGGACAGGGGCCCCCACTGAAGCTTTCTTT
NA,TRBJ2-3,TRBV4-1,NA,CASSQETGSTDTQYF,TGCGCCAGCAGCCAAGAAACAGGGAGCACAGATACGCAGTATTTT
NA,TRBJ1-5,TRBV6-4,NA,CASSDSGRDYSNQPQHF,TGTGCCAGCAGTGACTCTGGGAGGGACTATAGCAATCAGCCCCAGCATTTT
TRBD1,TRBJ2-7,TRBV2,NA,CASSPGTGDEQYF,TGTGCCAGCAGTCCCGGGACAGGGGACGAGCAGTACTTC
TRBD1,TRBJ2-3,TRBV24-1,NA,CATSDATGGSTDTQYF,TGTGCCACCAGTGATGCGACAGGGGGAAGCACAGATACGCAGTATTTT
TRBD2,TRBJ2-3,TRBV6-5,NA,CASSPGLAVDTQYF,TGTGCCAGCAGTCCCGGACTAGCGGTAGATACGCAGTATTTT
NA,TRBJ2-1,TRBV7-2,NA,CASSLGQANEQFF,TGTGCCAGCAGCTTAGGTCAGGCTAATGAGCAGTTCTTC
TRBD1,TRBJ2-7,TRBV3-1/TRBV3-2,NA,CASSRTWGQGHDEQYF,TGTGCCAGCAGCCGCACCTGGGGACAGGGTCACGACGAGCAGTACTTC
TRBD2,TRBJ2-3,TRBV10-3,NA,CAISPFGGGPGDTQYF,TGTGCCATCAGCCCCTTTGGCGGGGGGCCGGGAGATACGCAGTATTTT
TRBD2,TRBJ2-7,TRBV10-3,few,CAISESGAGPTYEQYF,TGTGCCATCAGTGAGTCTGGAGCGGGACCCACCTACGAGCAGTACTTC
TRBD1,TRBJ1-5,TRBV2,few,CASRQGAGGQPQHF,TGTGCCAGCAGACAGGGGGCTGGGGGTCAGCCCCAGCATTTT
NA,TRBJ2-3,TRBV18,NA,CASSLTRQTGDTQYF,TGTGCCAGCTCACTAACCCGACAGACTGGGGATACGCAGTATTTT
NA,TRBJ1-2,TRBV11-2,NA,CASSVDSNGYTF,TGTGCCAGCAGCGTGGACTCTAATGGCTACACCTTC
TRBD2,TRBJ2-5,TRBV7-2,NA,CASSSGVAAQETQYF,TGTGCCAGCAGTAGCGGGGTAGCGGCCCAAGAGACCCAGTACTTC
NA,TRBJ2-3,TRBV7-2,NA,CASSLDFAGTEAYF,TGTGCCAGCAGCTTAGACTTTGCGGGGACCGAAGCGTATTTT
TRBD1,TRBJ2-2,TRBV2,NA,CASSVQGQGNTGELFF,TGTGCCAGCAGCGTTCAAGGACAGGGGAACACCGGGGAGCTGTTTTTT
NA,TRBJ2-3,TRBV9,NA,CASSLYGGSDTQYF,TGTGCCAGCAGCCTCTATGGGGGCTCAGATACGCAGTATTTT
NA,TRBJ1-2,TRBV11-2,NA,CASSLDFREKLHGYTF,TGTGCCAGCAGCTTAGATTTCCGGGAAAAGCTTCATGGCTACACCTTC
TRBD1,TRBJ2-7,TRBV5-1,NA,CASSLTVTGFYEQYF,TGCGCCAGCAGCTTGACTGTGACAGGGTTCTACGAGCAGTACTTC
NA,TRBJ2-1,TRBV24-1,NA,CATSDLGGGGVYNEQFF,TGTGCCACCAGTGATTTAGGGGGTGGGGGGGTATACAATGAGCAGTTCTTC
TRBD1,TRBJ1-5,TRBV11-2,few,CASSQGGSQPQHF,TGTGCCAGCAGCCAAGGGGGCAGTCAGCCCCAGCATTTT
TRBD1,TRBJ1-3,TRBV18,NA,CASSPRNRGSSSGNTIYF,TGTGCCAGCTCACCGCGGAACAGGGGCTCTAGCTCTGGAAACACCATATATTTT
TRBD2,TRBJ2-5,TRBV7-8,NA,CASSVGLADQETQYF,TGTGCCAGCAGCGTGGGACTAGCCGACCAAGAGACCCAGTACTTC
TRBD1,TRBJ2-3,TRBV9,NA,CASSKEGTGGTDTQYF,TGTGCCAGCAGCAAAGAGGGGACAGGGGGCACAGATACGCAGTATTTT
TRBD2,TRBJ2-2,TRBV3-1/TRBV3-2,NA,CASSPATGGGNTGELFF,TGTGCCAGCAGCCCCGCCACCGGGGGGGGGAACACCGGGGAGCTGTTTTTT
NA,TRBJ2-5,TRBV3-1/TRBV3-2,NA,CASSPAGSEETQYF,TGTGCCAGCAGCCCAGCGGGCTCGGAGGAGACCCAGTACTTC
TRBD2,TRBJ2-5,TRBV5-1,NA,CASSLSGTSGGGTQYF,TGCGCCAGCAGCTTGTCCGGGACTAGCGGGGGAGGGACCCAGTACTTC
NA,TRBJ2-5,TRBV19,NA,CASSMAGPQETQYF,TGTGCCAGTAGTATGGCAGGGCCCCAAGAGACCCAGTACTTC
TRBD1,TRBJ1-2,TRBV19,NA,CASKIGQGGYGYTF,TGTGCCAGCAAAATAGGACAGGGAGGCTATGGCTACACCTTC
TRBD2,TRBJ2-3,TRBV18,NA,CASSLTSGVTNTQYF,TGTGCCAGCTCACTGACTAGCGGGGTGACAAATACGCAGTATTTT